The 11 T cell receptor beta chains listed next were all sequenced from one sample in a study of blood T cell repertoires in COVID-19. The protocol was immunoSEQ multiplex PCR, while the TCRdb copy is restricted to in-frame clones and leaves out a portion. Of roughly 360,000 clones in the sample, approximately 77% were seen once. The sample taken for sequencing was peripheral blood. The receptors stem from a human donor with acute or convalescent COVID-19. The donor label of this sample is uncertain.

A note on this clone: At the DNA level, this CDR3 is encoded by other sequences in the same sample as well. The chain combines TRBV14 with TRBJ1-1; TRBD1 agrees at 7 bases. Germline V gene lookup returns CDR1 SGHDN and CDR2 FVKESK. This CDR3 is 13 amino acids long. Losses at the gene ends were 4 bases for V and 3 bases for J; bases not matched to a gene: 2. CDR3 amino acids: CASSRQGYTEAFF. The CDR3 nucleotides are TGTGCCAGCAGCCGACAGGGTTACACTGAAGCTTTCTTT.

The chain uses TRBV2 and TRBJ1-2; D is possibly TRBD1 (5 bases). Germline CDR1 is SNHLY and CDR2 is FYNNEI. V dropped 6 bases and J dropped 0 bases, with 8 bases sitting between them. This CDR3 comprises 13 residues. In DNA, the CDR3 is TGTGCCAGCAGGGCGGGGGCTAACTATGGCTACACCTTC. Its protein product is CASRAGANYGYTF.

The CDR3 DNA follows: TGTGCCAGCAGCTTAACCACGGGCAATCAGCCCCAGCATTTT. Translation gives CASSLTTGNQPQHF. This chain connects TRBV7-2 to TRBJ1-5; the D is unclear. CDR3 length equals 14 residues. Germline lookup yields CDR1 SGHTA and CDR2 FQGNSA. Trimming removed 2 bases from V and 2 bases from J, with 7 bases in between.

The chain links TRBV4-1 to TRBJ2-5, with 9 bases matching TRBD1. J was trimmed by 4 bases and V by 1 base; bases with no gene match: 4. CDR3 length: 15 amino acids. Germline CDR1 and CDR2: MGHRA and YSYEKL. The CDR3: CASSQVRTGAETQYF. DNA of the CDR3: TGCGCCAGCAGCCAAGTGAGGACAGGGGCAGAGACCCAGTACTTC.

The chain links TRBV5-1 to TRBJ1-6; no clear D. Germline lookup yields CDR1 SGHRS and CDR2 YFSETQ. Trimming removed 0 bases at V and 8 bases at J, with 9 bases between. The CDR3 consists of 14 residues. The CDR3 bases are TGCGCCAGCAGCTTGGTCCCTGGAGATTCACCCCTCCACTTT. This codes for CASSLVPGDSPLHF. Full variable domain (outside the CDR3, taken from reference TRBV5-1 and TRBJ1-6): KAGVTQTPRYLIKTRGQQVTLSCSPISGHRSVSWYQQTPGQGLQFLFEYFSETQRNKGNFPGRFSGRQFSNSRSEMNVSTLELGDSALYLCASSLVPGDSPLHFGNGTRLTVT.

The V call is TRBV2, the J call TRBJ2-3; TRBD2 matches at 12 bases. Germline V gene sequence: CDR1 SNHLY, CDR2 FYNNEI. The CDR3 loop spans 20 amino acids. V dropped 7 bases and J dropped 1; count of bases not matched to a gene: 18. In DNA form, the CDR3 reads TGTGCCAGCACCAATCCCGGGACTAGCGGGTGGGTGGGCCGCACAGATACGCAGTATTTT. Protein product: CASTNPGTSGWVGRTDTQYF.

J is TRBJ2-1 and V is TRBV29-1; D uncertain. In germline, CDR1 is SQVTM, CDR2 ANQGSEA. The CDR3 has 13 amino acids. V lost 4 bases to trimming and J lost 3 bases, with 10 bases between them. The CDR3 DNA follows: TGCAGCGTTGCGGTAGCAGTCTACAATGAGCAGTTCTTC. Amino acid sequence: CSVAVAVYNEQFF.

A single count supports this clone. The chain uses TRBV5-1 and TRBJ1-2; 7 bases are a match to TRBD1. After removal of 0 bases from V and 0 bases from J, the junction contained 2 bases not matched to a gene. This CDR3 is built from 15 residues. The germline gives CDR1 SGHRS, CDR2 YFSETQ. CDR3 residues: CASSLDQGANYGYTF. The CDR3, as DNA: TGCGCCAGCAGCTTGGACCAGGGGGCTAACTATGGCTACACCTTC.

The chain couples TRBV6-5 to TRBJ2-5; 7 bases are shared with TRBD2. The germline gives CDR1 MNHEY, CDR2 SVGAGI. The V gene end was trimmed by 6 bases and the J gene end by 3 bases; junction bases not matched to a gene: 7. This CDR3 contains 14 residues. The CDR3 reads CASSRLGGEETQYF. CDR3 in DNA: TGTGCCAGCAGCCGATTGGGGGGGGAAGAGACCCAGTACTTC.

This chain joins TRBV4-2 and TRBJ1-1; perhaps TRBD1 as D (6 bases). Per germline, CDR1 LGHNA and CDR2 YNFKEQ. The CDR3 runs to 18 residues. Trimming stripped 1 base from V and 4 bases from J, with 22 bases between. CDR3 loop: CASSQAPRGGALRTEAFF. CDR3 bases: TGTGCCAGCAGCCAAGCTCCGAGAGGGGGAGCACTACGCACTGAAGCTTTCTTT.

Written as DNA, the CDR3 is TGTGCCAGCAGTGAACGGACTCCCTACGGAGCTTTCTTT. It is translated as CASSERTPYGAFF. This sequence joins TRBV6-1 and TRBJ1-1; D is ambiguous. Germline CDR1 is MNHNS and CDR2 is SASEGT. Trimming removed 2 bases at V and 10 bases at J, with 14 bases between. The CDR3 totals 13 residues.